This TCR beta chain was identified in a study of cytomegalovirus exposure and HLA in healthy donors (dated by TCRdb to about 2017). The study in broad terms: According to a later analysis, the approximately 120 validation repertoires were produced on the same platform as the 700 or so repertoires of the first cohort. The study was designed to test whether signatures of past pathogen exposure could be identified by cataloging public T cell receptors. In addition to the first cohort of 666 subjects, a separate validation cohort of 120 different subjects was used. The study combined high-throughput TCR immunosequencing, statistical association of individual TCRs with disease status, and machine learning to predict cytomegalovirus infection status.

Receptor amplification or capture employed the immunoSEQ multiplex PCR assay. Processing in the source paper ran as follows. A statistical classification framework was built to diagnose cytomegalovirus status from the catalog of TCR beta chain sequences. Drawn from immuneACCESS, this table holds only the in-frame rearrangements with V and J called that TCRdb kept. Clones are partly lost; checked studies trace under half to an unresolved V gene and leave the rest unexplained. The DNA gave D and trimming, while V, J and clone size come from that table. Here the sample has approximately 70,000 clones; about 94% occur a single time. The ten largest clones capture 0.9% to 1.2% of the sample. As concerns this clone: Its recognized antigen is unknown. Base-call qualities are not available, and no considerably larger clone is one nucleotide away.

Donors formed part of the validation cohort, which comprised 120 subjects and was distinct from the first cohort of some 700 subjects. Overall results and qualifications from the work: In a later analysis, TCRs clustered in the first cohort were found to also tend to co-occur in the approximately 120 validation repertoires, with approximately 93% of cluster scores above 0. Most TCR sequences were observed very rarely across donors, whereas some public TCRs were present in many individuals. The study gave a list of more than 150 TCR beta chains associated with cytomegalovirus. Cytomegalovirus status was reported to be diagnosed by the classifier with high specificity and sensitivity in both the original and validation cohorts. According to the authors, the approach could potentially be generalized to other disease states and immunological phenotypes. The validation cohort had no HLA typing available for a later analysis, so co-occurrence within that cohort was assessed over all 110 or so repertoires. In vitro tests confirmed that three of the cytomegalovirus-associated TCR beta chains recognize cytomegalovirus antigens.

The germline V gene sets CDR1 to SGDLS and CDR2 to YYNGEE. Its CDR3 holds 17 amino acids, cysteine through phenylalanine. The sequence is cut down to CDR3 DNA, 51 bases in frame from base 1. At the junction V is shortened by 4 bases and J by 0 bases; bases outside the gene matches: 12. The sequenced sample was PBMCs. This TCR came from a woman aged 18-29 years in good health and CMV-seronegative. The chain employs TRBV9 and TRBJ1-1, with 7 central nucleotides matching TRBD1. The base sequence is TGTGCCAGCAGCATAACGGGACAGTTACCCATGAACACTGAAGCTTTCTTT. The translation is CASSITGQLPMNTEAFF.